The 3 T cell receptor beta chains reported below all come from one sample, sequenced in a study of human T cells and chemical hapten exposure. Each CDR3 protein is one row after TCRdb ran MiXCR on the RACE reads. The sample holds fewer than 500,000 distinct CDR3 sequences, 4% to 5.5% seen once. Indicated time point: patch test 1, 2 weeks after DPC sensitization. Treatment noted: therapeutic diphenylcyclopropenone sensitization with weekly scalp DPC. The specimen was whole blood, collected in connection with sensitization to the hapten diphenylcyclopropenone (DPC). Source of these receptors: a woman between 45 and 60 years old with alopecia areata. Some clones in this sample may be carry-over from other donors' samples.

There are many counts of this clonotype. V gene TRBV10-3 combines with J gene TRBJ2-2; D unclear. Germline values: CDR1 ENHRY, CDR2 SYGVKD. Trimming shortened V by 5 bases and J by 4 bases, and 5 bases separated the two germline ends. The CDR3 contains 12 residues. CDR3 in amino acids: CAISHPTGELFF. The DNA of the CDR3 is TGTGCCATCAGTCACCCCACCGGGGAGCTGTTTTTT.

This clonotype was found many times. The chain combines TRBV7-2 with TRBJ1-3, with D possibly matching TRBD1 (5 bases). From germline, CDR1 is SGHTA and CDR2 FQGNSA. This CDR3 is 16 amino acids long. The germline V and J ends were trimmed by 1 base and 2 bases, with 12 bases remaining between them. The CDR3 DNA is TGTGCCAGCAGCTTAGACCCTCAGGGCACTGGAAACACCATATATTTT. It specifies CASSLDPQGTGNTIYF.

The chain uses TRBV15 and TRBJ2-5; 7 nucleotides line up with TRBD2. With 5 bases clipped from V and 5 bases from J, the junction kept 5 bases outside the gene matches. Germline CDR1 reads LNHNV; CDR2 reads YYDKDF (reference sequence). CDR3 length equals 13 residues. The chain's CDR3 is CATSGAGWETQYF. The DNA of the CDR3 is TGTGCCACCAGCGGAGCGGGGTGGGAGACCCAGTACTTC.